Listed below are T cell receptor beta chains from one sample, sequenced in a study of radiotherapy plus CTLA-4 blockade in lung cancer. TCRdb's copy holds only in-frame clones and misses some; the assay was immunoSEQ multiplex PCR. The sample holds 110,000 or so clones; 78% are singletons and the top ten take 4.5% to 6.5%. The material was peripheral blood, obtained from a patient treated with radiotherapy plus ipilimumab. These receptors were taken from a human donor with non-small cell lung cancer who had a partial response to radiotherapy plus ipilimumab. The CDR3 runs from the conserved cysteine through the conserved F or W. Each record gives: J gene, clone size, V gene, D gene, CDR3 DNA, CDR3 protein. D genes are given only for firm matches. A clone size is listed for some rows: how often the clone was seen (once, few, many), or a class if it is expanded.

>TRBJ2-2|-|TRBV5-1|-
TGCGCCAGCAGCTTGCGGGTAACCGGGGAGCTGTTTTTT
CASSLRVTGELFF
>TRBJ1-5|-|TRBV30|-
TGTGCCTGGGGGGAGGAGTGGACCCAGCCCCAGCATTTT
CAWGEEWTQPQHF
>TRBJ1-2|-|TRBV4-2|TRBD1
TGTGCCAGCAGCCAACCCGGACAGGGGGAAAATGGCTACACCTTC
CASSQPGQGENGYTF
>TRBJ2-3|-|TRBV18|-
TGTGCCAGCTCACCACGGAGGGCTGATACGCAGTATTTT
CASSPRRADTQYF
>TRBJ1-1|-|TRBV6-5|-
TGTGCCAGCAGTTACGACAGACGAATGAACACTGAAGCTTTCTTT
CASSYDRRMNTEAFF
>TRBJ1-2|-|TRBV19|-
TGTGCCAGTAGCCAGAACTATGGCTACACCTTC
CASSQNYGYTF
>TRBJ2-6|-|TRBV19|-
TGTGCCAGTAGTATAGATCCCCCAAACTCTGGGGCCAACGTCCTGACTTTC
CASSIDPPNSGANVLTF
>TRBJ2-7|few|TRBV4-2|-
TGTGCCAGCAGCCGCCGCCGGGACAACTACGAGCAGTACTTC
CASSRRRDNYEQYF
>TRBJ1-2|once|TRBV19|-
TGTGCCAGTGGGGGGGCAGGGAATCGGAACTATGGCTACACCTTC
CASGGAGNRNYGYTF
>TRBJ1-2|-|TRBV2|TRBD1
TGTGCCAGCCTACAGGGGGTGGACTATGGCTACACCTTC
CASLQGVDYGYTF